The 13 T cell receptor beta chains listed next were all sequenced from one sample in a study of blood T cell repertoires in COVID-19. The protocol was immunoSEQ multiplex PCR, while the TCRdb copy is restricted to in-frame clones and leaves out a portion. This repertoire shows 350,000 or so clones, around 83% found once; its top ten account for approximately 3%. The sequencing input was peripheral blood. The receptors were gathered from a man aged 25 to 45 with active or convalescent COVID-19.

For the CDR3, the DNA is TGTGCCAGCAGTGACACAGGGCCTGCGTATGGCTACACCTTC. It yields the protein CASSDTGPAYGYTF. The rearrangement links TRBV6-1 to TRBJ1-2; D might be TRBD1 (6 bases). This CDR3 has 14 amino acids. CDR1 is MNHNS, CDR2 SASEGT, per germline. The V end was cut by 3 bases, the J end by 5 bases, with 13 bases between.

CDR3 sequence: CAWSVRGSSSGANVLTF. CDR3 DNA sequence: TGTGCCTGGAGTGTACGCGGCAGTAGCTCTGGGGCCAACGTCCTGACTTTC. The V gene is TRBV30, the J gene TRBJ2-6; no clear D. CDR3 length: 17 residues. Per the germline V gene, CDR1 is GTSNPN and CDR2 is SVGIG (reference sequence). Trimming pared 0 bases from V and 0 bases from J, leaving 12 bases between. The entire variable domain, with the rest obtained from reference TRBV30 and TRBJ2-6, is as follows: SQTIHQWPATLVQPVGSPLSLECTVEGTSNPNLYWYRQAAGRGLQLLFYSVGIGQISSEVPQNLSASRPQDRQFILSSKKLLLSDSGFYLCAWSVRGSSSGANVLTFGAGSRLTVL.

CDR3: CASSPRGQGITYEQYF. The CDR3 DNA is TGTGCCAGCTCACCAAGGGGTCAGGGGATCACCTACGAGCAGTACTTC. This chain joins TRBV18 and TRBJ2-7; maybe TRBD1 (6 bases). The CDR3 runs 16 residues. V lost 2 bases and J lost 2, with 16 bases in between. The germline V gene has CDR1 KGHSH and CDR2 LQKENI.

The V and J genes are TRBV7-9 and TRBJ2-2, with 12 bases matching TRBD2. Germline V gene lookup returns CDR1 SEHNR and CDR2 FQNEAQ (reference sequence). Unmatched junction bases numbered 11, after V lost 11 bases and J lost 7 bases. This CDR3 region has 15 residues. CDR3 loop: CAPGAGLAGYGELFF. Here the CDR3 DNA reads TGTGCCCCCGGGGCTGGACTAGCGGGGTACGGGGAGCTGTTTTTT.

The chain combines TRBV4-1 with TRBJ2-3; TRBD2 agrees at 11 bases. CDR3 size: 15 residues. Germline V gene data show CDR1 as MGHRA and CDR2 as YSYEKL. V lost 7 bases and J lost 0; bases outside the gene matches: 3. The CDR3 spells CASTRTSGSTDTQYF. The CDR3 bases are TGCGCCAGCACCCGGACTAGCGGGAGCACAGATACGCAGTATTTT.

The CDR3 loop is CASSQFQGEETQYF. The CDR3 coding sequence is TGTGCCAGCAGCCAATTTCAGGGGGAAGAGACCCAGTACTTC. The chain links TRBV4-2 to TRBJ2-5; TRBD1 aligns across 7 bases. There are 14 residues in the CDR3. CDR1 and CDR2 (germline): LGHNA, YNFKEQ. Losses at the gene ends were 2 bases for V and 3 bases for J; bases not matched to a gene: 3.

This clone was counted a single time. V is TRBV9 and J is TRBJ2-1, with D perhaps TRBD2 (6 bases). V was clipped by 4 bases and J by 1 base, with 18 bases between them. CDR3 size: 17 residues. Germline assignment: CDR1 SGDLS and CDR2 YYNGEE. The CDR3 sequence: CASSTSDGTYSYNEQFF. The CDR3 DNA sequence: TGTGCCAGCAGCACCTCGGACGGGACTTATTCCTACAATGAGCAGTTCTTC.

This chain joins TRBV29-1 and TRBJ2-2; tentative D call: TRBD2 (5 bases). Trimming shortened V by 3 bases and J by 6 bases, and 14 bases separated the two germline ends. CDR1 and CDR2 from the germline V gene are SQVTM and ANQGSEA. The CDR3 is 14 amino acids. The CDR3 protein is CSVEGQGSSGELFF. The CDR3 DNA follows: TGCAGCGTTGAGGGCCAAGGGAGTTCCGGGGAGCTGTTTTTT.

The CDR3 DNA follows: TGTGCCAGCAGTGATGGGCTTAATGAAAAACTGTTTTTT. Its translation is CASSDGLNEKLFF. The V call is TRBV25-1, the J call TRBJ1-4; D unresolved. CDR1 is MGHDK, CDR2 SYGVNS, per germline. V lost 3 bases and J lost 4, with 6 bases in between. This CDR3 region has 13 residues. The full variable domain, completed using reference TRBV25-1 and TRBJ1-4, is EADIYQTPRYLVIGTGKKITLECSQTMGHDKMYWYQQDPGMELHLIHYSYGVNSTEKGDLSSESTVSRIRTEHFPLTLESARPSHTSQYLCASSDGLNEKLFFGSGTQLSVL.

V usage is TRBV5-8 and J usage is TRBJ2-3, with a tentative D call TRBD2 (6 bases). Germline loops: CDR1 SGHTS, CDR2 YDEGEE. This CDR3 spans 14 amino acids. V lost 0 bases and J 6 bases, leaving 11 bases between the germline ends. This CDR3 reads CASSLGEDTDTQYF. The CDR3 bases are TGTGCCAGCAGCTTGGGGGAGGACACTGATACGCAGTATTTT. Full variable domain (missing parts from reference TRBV5-8 and TRBJ2-3): EAGVTQSPTHLIKTRGQQATLRCSPISGHTSVYWYQQALGLGLQFLLWYDEGEERNRGNFPPRFSGRQFPNYSSELNVNALELEDSALYLCASSLGEDTDTQYFGPGTRLTVL.

This clone has just a few counts. The chain recombines TRBV7-3 with TRBJ1-3, with unresolved D. Trimming stripped 5 bases from V and 2 bases from J, with 16 bases between. This CDR3 is 16 amino acids long. Germline V CDR1 and CDR2: SGHTA, FQGTGA. Here the CDR3 DNA reads TGTGCCAGCAGCCCCTCGGGAGCGGGTACTGGAAACACCATATATTTT. It yields the protein CASSPSGAGTGNTIYF.

The chain couples TRBV6-5 to TRBJ1-5; no reliable D call. The germline V and J ends were trimmed by 6 bases and 5 bases, with 14 bases remaining between them. CDR1 and CDR2 (germline): MNHEY, SVGAGI. This CDR3 has 14 residues. The CDR3 DNA is TGTGCCAGCAGCCCCGGCTTGCGGGATCAGCCCCAGCATTTT. It specifies CASSPGLRDQPQHF.

In the case of this clone: The sample holds other DNA sequences that translate to the same CDR3. The rearrangement uses TRBV7-2 and TRBJ2-7; 9 nucleotides line up with TRBD1. Germline lookup yields CDR1 SGHTA and CDR2 FQGNSA. The trim removed 5 bases at V and 2 bases at J, leaving 7 bases unmatched. This CDR3 comprises 15 residues. This CDR3 reads CASSTGTGSAYEQYF. DNA of the CDR3: TGTGCCAGCAGCACCGGGACAGGGTCCGCCTACGAGCAGTACTTC.